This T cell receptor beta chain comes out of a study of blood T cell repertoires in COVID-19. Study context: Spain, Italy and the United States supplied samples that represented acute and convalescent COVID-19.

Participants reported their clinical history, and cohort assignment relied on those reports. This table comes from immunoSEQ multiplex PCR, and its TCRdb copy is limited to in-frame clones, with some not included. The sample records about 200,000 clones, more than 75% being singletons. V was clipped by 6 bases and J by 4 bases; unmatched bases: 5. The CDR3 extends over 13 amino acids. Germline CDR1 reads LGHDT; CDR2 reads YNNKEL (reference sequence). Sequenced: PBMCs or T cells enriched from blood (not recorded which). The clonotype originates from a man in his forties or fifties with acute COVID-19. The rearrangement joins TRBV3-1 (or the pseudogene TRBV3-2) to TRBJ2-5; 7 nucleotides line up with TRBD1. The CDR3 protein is CASRLGGGETQYF. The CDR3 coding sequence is TGTGCCAGCAGACTAGGGGGCGGAGAGACCCAGTACTTC.